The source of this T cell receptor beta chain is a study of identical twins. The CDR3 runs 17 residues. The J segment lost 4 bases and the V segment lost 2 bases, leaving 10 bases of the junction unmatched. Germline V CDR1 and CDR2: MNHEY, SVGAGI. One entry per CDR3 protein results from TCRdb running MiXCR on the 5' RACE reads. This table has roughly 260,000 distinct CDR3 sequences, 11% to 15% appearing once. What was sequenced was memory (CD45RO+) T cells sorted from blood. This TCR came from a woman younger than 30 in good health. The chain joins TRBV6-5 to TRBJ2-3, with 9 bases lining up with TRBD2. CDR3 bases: TGTGCCAGCAGTTACGATTTTGGCGGGAGGGTACCAGATACGCAGTATTTT. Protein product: CASSYDFGGRVPDTQYF.